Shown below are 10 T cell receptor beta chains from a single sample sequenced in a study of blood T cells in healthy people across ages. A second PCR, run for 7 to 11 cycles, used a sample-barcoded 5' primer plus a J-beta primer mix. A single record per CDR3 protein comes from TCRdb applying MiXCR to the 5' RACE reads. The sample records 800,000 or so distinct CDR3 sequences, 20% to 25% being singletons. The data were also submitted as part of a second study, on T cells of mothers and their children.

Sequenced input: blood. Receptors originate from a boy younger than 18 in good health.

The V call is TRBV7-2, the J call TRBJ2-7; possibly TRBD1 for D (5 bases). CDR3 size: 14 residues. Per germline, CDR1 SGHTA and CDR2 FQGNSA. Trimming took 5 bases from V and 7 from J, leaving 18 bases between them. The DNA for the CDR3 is TGTGCCAGCAGCGGAGCACAAGGGGTCTGGGAGCAGTACTTC. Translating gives CASSGAQGVWEQYF.

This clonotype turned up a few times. CDR3 region: CASNRDQETQYF. The CDR3 DNA is TGTGCCAGCAATAGGGACCAAGAGACCCAGTACTTC. The chain uses TRBV2 and TRBJ2-5; D not resolved. Germline V gene sequence: CDR1 SNHLY, CDR2 FYNNEI. Deletions cut 7 bases from V and 0 bases from J, with 6 bases between. The CDR3 runs to 12 residues.

The CDR3 DNA sequence: TGCGCCAGCAGCCAAGACTGGACAGGGTGGCCGTTAGATGAGCAGTTCTTC. This codes for CASSQDWTGWPLDEQFF. V usage is TRBV4-3 and J usage is TRBJ2-5; 8 positions agree with TRBD1. The J call is doubtful: the DNA matches TRBJ2-1 better. The CDR3 loop spans 17 amino acids. The germline V gene has CDR1 LGHNA and CDR2 YSLEER.

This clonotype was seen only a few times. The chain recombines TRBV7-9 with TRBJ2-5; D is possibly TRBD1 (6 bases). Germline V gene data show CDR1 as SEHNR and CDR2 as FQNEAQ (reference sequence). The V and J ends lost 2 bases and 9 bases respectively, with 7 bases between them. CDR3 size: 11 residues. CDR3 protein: CASSLQGSQYF. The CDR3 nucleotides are TGTGCCAGCAGCTTACAGGGGTCCCAGTACTTC.

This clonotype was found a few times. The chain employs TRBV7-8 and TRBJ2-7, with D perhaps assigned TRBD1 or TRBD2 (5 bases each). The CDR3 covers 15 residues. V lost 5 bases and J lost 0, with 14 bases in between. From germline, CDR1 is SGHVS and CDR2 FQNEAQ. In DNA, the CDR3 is TGTGCCAGCAGCAACCGGGACGGAAGCTCCTACGAGCAGTACTTC. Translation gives CASSNRDGSSYEQYF.

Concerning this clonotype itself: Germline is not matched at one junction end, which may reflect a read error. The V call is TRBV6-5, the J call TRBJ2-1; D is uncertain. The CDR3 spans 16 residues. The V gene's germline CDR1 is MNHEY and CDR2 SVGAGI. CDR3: CASSYSILVPYNEKFF. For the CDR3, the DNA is TGTGCCAGCAGTTACTCGATCTTGGTTCCGTACAATGAGAAGTTCTTC.

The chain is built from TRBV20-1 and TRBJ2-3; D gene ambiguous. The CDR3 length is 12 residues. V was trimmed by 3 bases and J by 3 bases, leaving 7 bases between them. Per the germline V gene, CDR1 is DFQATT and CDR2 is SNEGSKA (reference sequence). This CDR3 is CSASADTDTQYF. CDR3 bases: TGCAGTGCTAGCGCGGATACAGATACGCAGTATTTT.

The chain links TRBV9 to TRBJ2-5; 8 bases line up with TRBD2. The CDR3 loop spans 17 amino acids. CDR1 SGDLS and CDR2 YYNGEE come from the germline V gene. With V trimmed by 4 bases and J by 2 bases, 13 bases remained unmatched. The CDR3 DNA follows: TGTGCCAGCAGCCCGGGACTAGGGCGTACAACGCAAGAGACCCAGTACTTC. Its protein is CASSPGLGRTTQETQYF. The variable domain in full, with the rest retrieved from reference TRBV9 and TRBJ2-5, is DSGVTQTPKHLITATGQRVTLRCSPRSGDLSVYWYQQSLDQGLQFLIQYYNGEERAKGNILERFSAQQFPDLHSELNLSSLELGDSALYFCASSPGLGRTTQETQYFGPGTRLLVL.

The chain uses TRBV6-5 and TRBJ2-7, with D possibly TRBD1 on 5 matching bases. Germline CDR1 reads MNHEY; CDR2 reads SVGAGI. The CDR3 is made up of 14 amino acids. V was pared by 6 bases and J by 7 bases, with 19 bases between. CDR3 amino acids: CASSRREAPGEQYF. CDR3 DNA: TGTGCCAGCAGCCGCAGGGAAGCCCCTGGGGAGCAGTACTTC.

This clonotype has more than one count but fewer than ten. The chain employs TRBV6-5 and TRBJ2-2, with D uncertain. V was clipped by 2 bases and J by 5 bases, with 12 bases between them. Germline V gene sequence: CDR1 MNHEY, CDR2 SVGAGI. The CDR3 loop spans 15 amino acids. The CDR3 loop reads CASSYRYLGTGELFF. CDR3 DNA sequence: TGTGCCAGCAGTTACCGCTATTTGGGGACCGGGGAGCTGTTTTTT.